These 21 T cell receptor beta chains were all obtained from the same sample, sequenced in a study of identical twins. From the 5' RACE reads, TCRdb called clonotypes with MiXCR, one entry per CDR3 protein. The sample lists 510,000 or so distinct CDR3 sequences; approximately 16% were seen once. These same data were also listed under a study on yellow fever vaccine responses in identical twins.

The specimen was CD4+ T cells sorted from blood. The receptors were sampled from a woman between 18 and 29 years old in good health.

This clonotype was seen only a few times. The J gene is TRBJ2-5, the V gene TRBV29-1; maybe TRBD2 (6 bases). Germline CDR1 and CDR2: SQVTM and ANQGSEA. V shed 7 bases and J shed 4 bases, with 10 bases lying between them. CDR3 length: 11 amino acids. CDR3 sequence: CSGGVGETQYF. The CDR3 nucleotides are TGCAGCGGCGGGGTGGGAGAGACCCAGTACTTC.

This chain links TRBV12-3 or TRBV12-4 with TRBJ1-2, with 9 bases that match TRBD1. V lost 6 bases, J lost 5 bases, and 7 bases stayed unmatched. CDR3 length: 14 amino acids. The CDR3 region is CASRSIGTGYGYTF. CDR3 nucleotides: TGTGCCAGCAGATCGATCGGGACAGGGTATGGCTACACCTTC.

In its sample, this clonotype was seen once. The junction shows a germline mismatch at one end, possibly a read error. The chain links TRBV12-3 or TRBV12-4 to TRBJ2-2; 8 nucleotides line up with TRBD1. The CDR3 has 16 residues. CDR3 DNA: TGTGCCAGCAGTCTCCACCCGACAGGGGAGGCCGGGGAGCTGTCTTTT. It yields the protein CASSLHPTGEAGELSF.

This sequence joins TRBV10-2 and TRBJ2-2; TRBD2 matches 7 bases. CDR1 is WSHSY and CDR2 is SAAADI in the germline V gene. The junction had 5 bases not matched to a gene; V was cut back by 10 bases and J by 0 bases. The CDR3 is 14 residues long. Written as DNA, the CDR3 is TGCGCCACTCGGGGACTACCGAACACCGGGGAGCTGTTTTTT. Translation: CATRGLPNTGELFF.

This clonotype was counted at least ten times. V is TRBV6-2 or TRBV6-3 and J is TRBJ2-5; D is undetermined. CDR3 length: 12 residues. Germline V gives CDR1 MNHEY, CDR2 SVGEGT. Trimming pared 2 bases from V and 5 bases from J, leaving 6 bases between. The CDR3 is CASSYVEETQYF. The CDR3 bases are TGTGCCAGCAGTTACGTGGAGGAGACCCAGTACTTC.

The chain couples TRBV5-1 to TRBJ1-2; 8 bases are a match to TRBD1. The ends lost 0 bases at V and 4 bases at J; junction bases unmatched: 11. Germline CDR1 reads SGHRS; CDR2 reads YFSETQ. The CDR3 sequence is 17 residues long. CDR3 sequence: CASSLDGTGALLYGYTF. The DNA of the CDR3 is TGCGCCAGCAGCTTGGATGGGACAGGAGCACTTCTCTATGGCTACACCTTC.

This clonotype came up a few times. The rearrangement joins TRBV5-1 to TRBJ2-3; D is uncertain. From germline, CDR1 is SGHRS and CDR2 YFSETQ. This CDR3 has 15 amino acids. V was clipped by 0 bases and J by 0 bases, with 8 bases between them. The CDR3 bases are TGCGCCAGCAGCTTGGTCGTTACTAGCACAGATACGCAGTATTTT. Translation gives CASSLVVTSTDTQYF.

This clonotype has a count of ten or more. V is TRBV12-3 or TRBV12-4 and J is TRBJ2-3; D may be TRBD2 (6 bases). Trimming pared 5 bases from V and 3 bases from J, leaving 15 bases between. This CDR3 has 15 amino acids. CDR3: CASSPPGLPTDTQYF. Here the CDR3 DNA reads TGTGCCAGCAGTCCGCCGGGACTTCCGACAGATACGCAGTATTTT.

This clonotype has a handful of counts. This chain links TRBV28 with TRBJ2-3, with 9 bases that match TRBD2. The CDR3 is 18 residues long. Germline V gene data show CDR1 as MDHEN and CDR2 as SYDVKM. With V trimmed by 4 bases and J by 4 bases, 15 bases remained unmatched. CDR3 sequence reads: CASSSNPGGGGAPDTQYF. In DNA, the CDR3 is TGTGCCAGCAGTTCAAACCCCGGGGGCGGGGGGGCCCCAGATACGCAGTATTTT.

The V gene is TRBV5-1, the J gene TRBJ2-3; D remains unclear. Trimming took 3 bases from V and 2 from J, leaving 10 bases between them. This CDR3 is 14 amino acids long. The germline CDR1 and CDR2 sequences are SGHRS and YFSETQ. The CDR3 region has the DNA TGCGCCAGCAGCTCGTGGCGCAACACAGATACGCAGTATTTT. It encodes CASSSWRNTDTQYF.

This clonotype has a handful of counts. The chain recombines TRBV28 with TRBJ2-1; 11 bases fit TRBD2. The V and J ends lost 7 bases and 6 bases, in that order; junction bases with no gene match: 5. This CDR3 region has 14 residues. From germline, CDR1 is MDHEN and CDR2 SYDVKM. Here the CDR3 reads CASNGGLAVNEQFF. In DNA, the CDR3 is TGTGCCAGCAACGGGGGACTAGCGGTCAATGAGCAGTTCTTC.

The CDR3 DNA follows: TGCAGCGTCCAAAATACGGGGGGTGACAATGAGCAGTTCTTC. It codes for CSVQNTGGDNEQFF. The V and J genes are TRBV29-1 and TRBJ2-1; 7 bases align to TRBD2. CDR1 is SQVTM and CDR2 is ANQGSEA in the germline V gene. V gave up 6 bases and J gave up 5 bases; unmatched junction bases: 10. This CDR3 spans 14 amino acids.

With respect to this clonotype: A read error may be the cause here, since a much bigger clone is one base away. V gene TRBV11-2 combines with J gene TRBJ2-3; D is unclear. Germline CDR1 is SGHAT and CDR2 is FQNNGV. Trimming removed 5 bases from V and 4 bases from J, with 10 bases in between. This CDR3 is 13 amino acids long. The CDR3 region has the DNA TGTGCCAGCAGCCCCCAAGTTGCAGATACGCAGTATTTT. Translation: CASSPQVADTQYF. The entire variable domain, with the rest obtained from reference TRBV11-2 and TRBJ2-3, is as follows: EAGVAQSPRYKIIEKRQSVAFWCNPISGHATLYWYQQILGQGPKLLIQFQNNGVVDDSQLPKDRFSAERLKGVDSTLKIQPAKLEDSAVYLCASSPQVADTQYFGPGTRLTVL.

This clonotype was detected only once. The chain employs TRBV2 and TRBJ2-1; 14 bases match TRBD2. V gave up 11 bases and J gave up 2 bases; unmatched junction bases: 17. This CDR3 contains 19 residues. Per germline, CDR1 SNHLY and CDR2 FYNNEI. The CDR3 DNA reads TGTGCCTGCTGTTTCTGGACTAGCGGGAGGTTTAGCGCCTACAATGAGCAGTTCTTC. Residues: CACCFWTSGRFSAYNEQFF.

This rearrangement joins TRBV6-1 to TRBJ2-3; 10 nucleotides agree with TRBD2. This CDR3 has 13 amino acids. V lost 9 bases and J lost 6; bases outside the gene matches: 6. The germline CDR1 and CDR2 sequences are MNHNS and SASEGT. Here the CDR3 reads CASTSGMEDTQYF. CDR3 sequence (DNA): TGTGCCAGTACTAGCGGGATGGAGGATACGCAGTATTTT.

The table lists this clonotype with a few counts. The chain joins TRBV20-1 to TRBJ1-1; D unresolved. V lost 3 bases to trimming and J lost 8 bases, with 7 bases between them. CDR1 DFQATT and CDR2 SNEGSKA come from the germline V gene (reference sequence). There are 10 residues in the CDR3. CDR3 DNA sequence: TGCAGTGCTAGCCAAGAGGAAGCTTTCTTT. The encoded protein is CSASQEEAFF.

The V gene is TRBV5-1, the J gene TRBJ1-2, with 8 bases aligning to TRBD1. The J segment lost 4 bases and the V segment lost 1 base, leaving 6 bases of the junction unmatched. There are 15 residues in the CDR3. Germline V gene lookup returns CDR1 SGHRS and CDR2 YFSETQ. The CDR3 DNA is TGCGCCAGCAGCTTGACAGGGGGATTGGGCTATGGCTACACCTTC. It translates to CASSLTGGLGYGYTF.

This clonotype was observed a handful of times. V is TRBV7-2 and J is TRBJ2-7; a possible D gene is TRBD2 (5 bases). This CDR3 contains 15 residues. The germline gives CDR1 SGHTA, CDR2 FQGNSA. V was clipped by 4 bases and J by 4 bases, with 17 bases between them. CDR3 sequence: CASSSRGIKVYEQYF. The DNA of the CDR3 is TGTGCCAGCAGCTCCCGGGGTATTAAGGTTTACGAGCAGTACTTC.

In its sample, this clonotype was seen a few times. The chain employs TRBV12-3 or TRBV12-4 and TRBJ2-3; D remains ambiguous. This CDR3 has 13 residues. V shed 5 bases and J shed 2 bases, with 8 bases lying between them. CDR3 DNA: TGTGCCAGCAGTCTCACTCCCACAGATACGCAGTATTTT. Translated: CASSLTPTDTQYF.

The chain carries TRBV6-1 and TRBJ1-4; TRBD1 matches at 8 bases. The CDR3 extends over 14 amino acids. Trimming at V came to 6 bases and at J to 7 bases, leaving 7 bases not matched to a gene. Looked up from germline, CDR1 is MNHNS and CDR2 is SASEGT. CDR3 loop: CASSPRGLGEKLFF. In DNA form, the CDR3 reads TGTGCCAGCAGCCCCAGGGGGCTAGGTGAAAAACTGTTTTTT.

The chain combines TRBV9 with TRBJ2-7, with TRBD2 matching over 7 bases. The germline CDR1 and CDR2 sequences are SGDLS and YYNGEE. V lost 0 bases, J lost 4 bases, and 4 bases stayed unmatched. This CDR3 spans 14 amino acids. The CDR3 protein is CASSVAGGRYEQYF. CDR3 DNA: TGTGCCAGCAGCGTAGCGGGAGGCAGATACGAGCAGTACTTC.